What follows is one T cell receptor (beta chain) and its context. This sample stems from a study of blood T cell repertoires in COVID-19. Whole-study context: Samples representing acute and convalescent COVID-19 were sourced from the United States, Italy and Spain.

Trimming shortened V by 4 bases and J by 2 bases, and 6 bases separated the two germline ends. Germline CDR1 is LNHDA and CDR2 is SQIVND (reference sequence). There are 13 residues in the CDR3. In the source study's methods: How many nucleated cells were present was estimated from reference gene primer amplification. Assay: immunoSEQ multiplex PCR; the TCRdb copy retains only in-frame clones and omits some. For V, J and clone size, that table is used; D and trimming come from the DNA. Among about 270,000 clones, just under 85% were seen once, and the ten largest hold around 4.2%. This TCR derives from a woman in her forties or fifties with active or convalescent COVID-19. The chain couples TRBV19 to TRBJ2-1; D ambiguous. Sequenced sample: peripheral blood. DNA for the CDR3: TGTGCCAGTAGTAGTCACACCTACAATGAGCAGTTCTTC. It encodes CASSSHTYNEQFF.